These 11 T cell receptor beta chains were sequenced from one sample in a study of early T cells in non-severe SARS-CoV-2 infection. TCRdb re-called the 5' RACE reads through MiXCR, storing one row per CDR3 protein. Here the sample spans 43,000 or so distinct CDR3 sequences, 6% to 8.5% being singletons. The sequencing sample was made of whole blood. These receptors were collected from an adult who was a healthcare worker with PCR-confirmed SARS-CoV-2 infection or an uninfected control (not recorded which).

A few counts support this clonotype. The chain joins TRBV7-2 to TRBJ2-1; 8 bases align to TRBD2. The CDR3 consists of 14 residues. Germline CDR1 is SGHTA and CDR2 is FQGNSA. V lost 1 base and J lost 8; bases outside the gene matches: 4. The CDR3 sequence: CASSLETSVDEQFF. The CDR3 DNA reads as TGTGCCAGCAGCTTAGAGACTAGCGTTGATGAGCAGTTCTTC.

There are many counts of this clonotype. The chain combines TRBV5-1 with TRBJ1-6; unclear D gene. Germline lookup yields CDR1 SGHRS and CDR2 YFSETQ. There are 13 residues in the CDR3. V lost 1 base and J lost 9, with 8 bases in between. CDR3 DNA sequence: TGCGCCAGCAGCTTGAGCGGCTCTTCACCCCTCCACTTT. Protein: CASSLSGSSPLHF. The variable domain in full, with the rest retrieved from reference TRBV5-1 and TRBJ1-6, is KAGVTQTPRYLIKTRGQQVTLSCSPISGHRSVSWYQQTPGQGLQFLFEYFSETQRNKGNFPGRFSGRQFSNSRSEMNVSTLELGDSALYLCASSLSGSSPLHFGNGTRLTVT.

This clonotype was seen many times. V and J are TRBV20-1 and TRBJ2-3, with D uncertain. Trimming took off 2 bases at V and 1 base at J, with 7 bases between the two ends. The CDR3 is made up of 13 amino acids. The germline V gene encodes CDR1 DFQATT and CDR2 SNEGSKA (reference sequence). Here the CDR3 DNA reads TGCAGTGCTAGACAGGACGGCACAGATACGCAGTATTTT. It codes for CSARQDGTDTQYF.

In its sample, this clonotype was seen many times. The chain joins TRBV12-3 or TRBV12-4 to TRBJ1-5; D is undetermined. V was trimmed by 4 bases and J by 0 bases, leaving 7 bases between them. This CDR3 contains 14 residues. Written as DNA, the CDR3 is TGTGCCAGCAGTTACGTCAGTAGCAATCAGCCCCAGCATTTT. Its translation: CASSYVSSNQPQHF.

This clonotype occurred many times. The chain employs TRBV18 and TRBJ1-1; no definite D call. V lost 7 bases and J 1 base, leaving 10 bases between the germline ends. The CDR3 is 13 residues long. Germline CDR1 is KGHSH and CDR2 is LQKENI. The CDR3 sequence is CASFYTKNTEAFF. CDR3 coding DNA: TGTGCCAGCTTTTACACCAAGAACACTGAAGCTTTCTTT.

The count of this clonotype is one. The final CDR3 position lacks the conserved phenylalanine or tryptophan, pointing to a likely read error. The DNA is left out, because the CDR3 cannot be placed on it with certainty; the CDR3 is given as TCRdb lists it. The chain couples TRBV5-1 to TRBJ2-1; the table assigns TRBD1, which was not confirmed against the DNA. The CDR3 numbers 13 amino acids, ends counted. Germline loops: CDR1 SGHRS, CDR2 YFSETQ. The CDR3 protein is CASSLSEGLPIAI.

This clonotype was detected many times. The gene calls are TRBV7-6 and TRBJ1-3; no reliable D call. Germline V lookup: CDR1 SGHVS, CDR2 FNYEAQ. With 4 bases removed from V and 4 bases from J, the gap between germline ends came to 17 bases. This CDR3 spans 16 amino acids. In nucleotides, the CDR3 is TGTGCCAGCAGCTCCGCGGCAACTATTGCGGGAAACACCATATATTTT. Translated: CASSSAATIAGNTIYF.

The table lists this clonotype with a few counts. The chain carries TRBV7-9 and TRBJ2-7; 7 bases match TRBD2. V dropped 1 base and J dropped 13; count of bases not matched to a gene: 13. The CDR3 has 14 amino acids. In germline, CDR1 is SEHNR, CDR2 FQNEAQ (reference sequence). The CDR3 spells CASSLVGGSPPNYF. The DNA of the CDR3 is TGTGCCAGCAGCTTAGTCGGGGGGTCCCCCCCAAACTACTTC.

The chain combines TRBV30 with TRBJ1-1; D is perhaps TRBD1 (6 bases). Germline assignment: CDR1 GTSNPN and CDR2 SVGIG (reference sequence). This CDR3 comprises 12 residues. The V end was cut by 4 bases, the J end by 5 bases, with 11 bases between. The CDR3 nucleotides are TGTGCCTGGAATAGGGGGTGGACTGAAGCTTTCTTT. Protein sequence: CAWNRGWTEAFF.

This clonotype has only a few counts. V usage is TRBV7-9 and J usage is TRBJ1-1; TRBD1 matches 8 bases. This CDR3 is 19 amino acids long. Germline V gene data show CDR1 as SEHNR and CDR2 as FQNEAQ (reference sequence). The V and J ends lost 2 bases and 3 bases, in that order; junction bases with no gene match: 17. The chain's CDR3 is CASSLPPLGAGGVDTEAFF. The CDR3 coding sequence is TGTGCCAGCAGCTTACCACCACTGGGGGCAGGGGGCGTGGACACTGAAGCTTTCTTT.

The rearrangement links TRBV28 to TRBJ2-3; a possible D gene is TRBD1 (5 bases). This CDR3 is 15 amino acids long. Germline V gene data show CDR1 as MDHEN and CDR2 as SYDVKM. V was cut by 7 bases and J by 6 bases, with 20 bases left in between. CDR3 protein: CASTPWGGAGDTQYF. CDR3 coding DNA: TGTGCCAGCACCCCATGGGGCGGAGCTGGGGATACGCAGTATTTT.